This T cell receptor (beta chain) was sequenced in a study of CD8+CD57+ T cells in acquired aplastic anemia. As for the study in general: CD4+ and CD8+ cells, once sorted, gave DNA averaging around 3.2 ug. Study-level points and caveats: Patients and healthy controls showed no significant CD8+ Simpson's diversity difference.

This clonotype was seen ten or more times. The antigen is unknown. Germline CDR1 reads KGHDR; CDR2 reads SFDVKD. The CDR3 totals 13 residues. The ends were cut back, 9 bases at V and 5 bases at J, with 13 bases in the middle. The TCR beta profiling, which covered VDJ combination and CDR3 sequence, was carried out using genomic DNA as the template. A single record per CDR3 protein comes from TCRdb applying MiXCR to the reads. The table lists about 470,000 distinct CDR3 sequences, around 30% of them singletons. Patients chosen for sequencing had CD8+CD57+ cells that had expanded, as shown by flow cytometry. In all patients, the disease was severe acquired aplastic anemia.

Sequencing used sorted CD4+, CD8+, or CD8+CD57+ T cells (not recorded which) from PBMCs. The gene calls are TRBV24-1 and TRBJ2-1, with D unresolved. The sequence was collected from a human donor with aplastic anemia. CDR3 nucleotide sequence: TGTGCCACCGGCGGACCTCTGAACAATGAGCAGTTCTTC. Translating it yields CATGGPLNNEQFF.